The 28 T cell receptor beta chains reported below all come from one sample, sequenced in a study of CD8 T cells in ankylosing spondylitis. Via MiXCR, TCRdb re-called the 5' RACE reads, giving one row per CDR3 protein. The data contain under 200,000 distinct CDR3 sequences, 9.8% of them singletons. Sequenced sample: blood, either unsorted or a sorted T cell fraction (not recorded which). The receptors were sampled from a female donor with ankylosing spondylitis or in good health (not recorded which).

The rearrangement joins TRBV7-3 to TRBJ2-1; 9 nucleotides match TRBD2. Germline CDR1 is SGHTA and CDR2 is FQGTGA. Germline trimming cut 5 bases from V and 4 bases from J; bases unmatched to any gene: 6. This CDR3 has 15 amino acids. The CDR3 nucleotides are TGTGCCAGCAGCGGAGGACTAGCGCCTTACAATGAGCAGTTCTTC. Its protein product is CASSGGLAPYNEQFF.

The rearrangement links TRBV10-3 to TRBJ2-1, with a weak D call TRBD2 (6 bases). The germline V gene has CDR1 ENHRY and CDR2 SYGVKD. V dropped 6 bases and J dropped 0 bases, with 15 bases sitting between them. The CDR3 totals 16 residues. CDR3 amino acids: CAISGGMESSYNEQFF. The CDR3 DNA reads TGTGCCATCAGCGGCGGGATGGAGAGCTCCTACAATGAGCAGTTCTTC.

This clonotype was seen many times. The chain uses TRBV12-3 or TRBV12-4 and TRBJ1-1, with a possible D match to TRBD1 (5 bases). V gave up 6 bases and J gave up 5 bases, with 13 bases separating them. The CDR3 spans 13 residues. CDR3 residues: CASSDSQGTEAFF. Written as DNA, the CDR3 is TGTGCCAGCAGCGACAGTCAGGGAACTGAAGCTTTCTTT.

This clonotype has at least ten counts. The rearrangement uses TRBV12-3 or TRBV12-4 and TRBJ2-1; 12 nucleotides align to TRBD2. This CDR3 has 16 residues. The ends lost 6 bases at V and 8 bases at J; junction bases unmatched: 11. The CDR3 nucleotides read TGTGCCAGCAGCACCCGGACTAGCGGGATTATTTATGAGCAGTTCTTC. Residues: CASSTRTSGIIYEQFF.

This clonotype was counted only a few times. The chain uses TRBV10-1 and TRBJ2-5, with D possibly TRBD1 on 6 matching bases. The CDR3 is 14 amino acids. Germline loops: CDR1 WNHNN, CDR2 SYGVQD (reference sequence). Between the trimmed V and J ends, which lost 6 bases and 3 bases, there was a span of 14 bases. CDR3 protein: CASRIRGREETQYF. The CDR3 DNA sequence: TGCGCCAGCAGAATCAGGGGCCGCGAAGAGACCCAGTACTTC.

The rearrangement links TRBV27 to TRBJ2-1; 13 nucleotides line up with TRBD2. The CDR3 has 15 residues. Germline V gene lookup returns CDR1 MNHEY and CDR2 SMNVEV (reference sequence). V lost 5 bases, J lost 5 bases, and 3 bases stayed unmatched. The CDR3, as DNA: TGTGCCAGCAGTACCGGACTAGCGGGAGACAATGAGCAGTTCTTC. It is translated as CASSTGLAGDNEQFF.

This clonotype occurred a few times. DNA for the CDR3: TGCAGTGCTAGACCGCAGGGAGCAGTAAGCTACAATGAGCAGTTCTTC. Its protein product is CSARPQGAVSYNEQFF. The chain has TRBV20-1 and TRBJ2-1; tentatively, D is TRBD1 or TRBD2 (5 bases each). This CDR3 is built from 16 residues. Germline V gene lookup returns CDR1 DFQATT and CDR2 SNEGSKA (reference sequence). Trimming left V 2 bases short and J 3 bases short, with 17 bases between.

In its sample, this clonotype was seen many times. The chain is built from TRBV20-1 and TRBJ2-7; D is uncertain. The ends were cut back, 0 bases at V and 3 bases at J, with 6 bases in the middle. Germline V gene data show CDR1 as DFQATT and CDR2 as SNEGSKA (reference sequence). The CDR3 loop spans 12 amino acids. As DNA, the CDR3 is TGCAGTGCTAGAGAACTTCTCTACGAGCAGTACTTC. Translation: CSARELLYEQYF.

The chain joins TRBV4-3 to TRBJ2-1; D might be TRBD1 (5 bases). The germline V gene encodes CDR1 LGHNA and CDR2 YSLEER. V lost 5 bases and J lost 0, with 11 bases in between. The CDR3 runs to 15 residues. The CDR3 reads CASSTKRGSYNEQFF. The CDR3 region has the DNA TGCGCCAGCAGCACGAAAAGGGGCTCCTACAATGAGCAGTTCTTC.

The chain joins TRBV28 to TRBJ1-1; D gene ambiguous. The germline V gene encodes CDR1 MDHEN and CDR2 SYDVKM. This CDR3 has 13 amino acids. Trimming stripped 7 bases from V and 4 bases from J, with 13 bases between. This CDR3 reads CASNIVLGTEAFF. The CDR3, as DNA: TGTGCCAGCAACATTGTACTAGGCACTGAAGCTTTCTTT.

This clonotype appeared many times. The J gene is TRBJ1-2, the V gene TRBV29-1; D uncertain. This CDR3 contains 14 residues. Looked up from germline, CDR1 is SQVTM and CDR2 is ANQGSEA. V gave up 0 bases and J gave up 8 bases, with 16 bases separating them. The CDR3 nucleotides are TGCAGCGTTGAAGAAACGACCCAAATCGGGGGCTACACCTTC. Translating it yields CSVEETTQIGGYTF.

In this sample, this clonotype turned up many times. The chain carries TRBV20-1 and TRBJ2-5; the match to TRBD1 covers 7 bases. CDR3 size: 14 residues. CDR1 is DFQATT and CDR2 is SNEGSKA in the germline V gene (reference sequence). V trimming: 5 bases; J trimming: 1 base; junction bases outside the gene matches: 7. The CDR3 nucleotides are TGCAGTGCTCTTCATGACAGGGTCCAAGAGACCCAGTACTTC. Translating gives CSALHDRVQETQYF.

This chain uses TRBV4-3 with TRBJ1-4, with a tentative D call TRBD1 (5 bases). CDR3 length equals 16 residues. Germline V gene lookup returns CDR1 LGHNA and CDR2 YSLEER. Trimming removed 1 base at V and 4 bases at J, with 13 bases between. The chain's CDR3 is CASSQALGRVNEKLFF. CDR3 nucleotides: TGCGCCAGCAGCCAAGCGTTGGGCAGGGTTAATGAAAAACTGTTTTTT.

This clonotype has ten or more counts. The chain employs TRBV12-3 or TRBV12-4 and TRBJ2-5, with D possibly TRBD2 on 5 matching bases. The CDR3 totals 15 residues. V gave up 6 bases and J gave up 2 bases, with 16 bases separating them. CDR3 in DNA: TGTGCCAGCAGCCAGACTCCCGGGGTTCAAGAGACCCAGTACTTC. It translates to CASSQTPGVQETQYF.

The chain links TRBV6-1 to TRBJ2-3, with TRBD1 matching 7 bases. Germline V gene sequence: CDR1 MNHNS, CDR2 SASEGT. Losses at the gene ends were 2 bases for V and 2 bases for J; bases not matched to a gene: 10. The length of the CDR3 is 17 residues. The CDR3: CASSEHIRQGPTDTQYF. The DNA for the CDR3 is TGTGCCAGCAGTGAACACATACGACAGGGACCCACAGATACGCAGTATTTT.

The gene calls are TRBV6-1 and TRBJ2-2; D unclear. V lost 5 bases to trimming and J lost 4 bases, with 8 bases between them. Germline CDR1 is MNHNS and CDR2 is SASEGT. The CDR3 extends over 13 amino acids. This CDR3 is CASSRVSTGELFF. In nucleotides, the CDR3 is TGTGCCAGCAGTCGTGTTAGCACCGGGGAGCTGTTTTTT.

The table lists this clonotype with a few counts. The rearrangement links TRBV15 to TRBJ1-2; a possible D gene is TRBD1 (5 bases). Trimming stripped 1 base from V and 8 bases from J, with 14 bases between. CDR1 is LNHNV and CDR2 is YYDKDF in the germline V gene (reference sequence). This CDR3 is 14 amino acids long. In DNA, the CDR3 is TGTGCCACCAGCAGAGGAGTGGTGGGGGACGGCTACACCTTC. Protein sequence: CATSRGVVGDGYTF.

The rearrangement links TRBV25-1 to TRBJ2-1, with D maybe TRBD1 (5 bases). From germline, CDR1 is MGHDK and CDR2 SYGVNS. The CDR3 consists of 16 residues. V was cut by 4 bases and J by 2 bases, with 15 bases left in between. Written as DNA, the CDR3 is TGTGCCAGCAGTGCCCTCGCAGGGAAGGCCTACAATGAGCAGTTCTTC. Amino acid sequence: CASSALAGKAYNEQFF. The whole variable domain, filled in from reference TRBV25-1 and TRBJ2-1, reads EADIYQTPRYLVIGTGKKITLECSQTMGHDKMYWYQQDPGMELHLIHYSYGVNSTEKGDLSSESTVSRIRTEHFPLTLESARPSHTSQYLCASSALAGKAYNEQFFGPGTRLTVL.

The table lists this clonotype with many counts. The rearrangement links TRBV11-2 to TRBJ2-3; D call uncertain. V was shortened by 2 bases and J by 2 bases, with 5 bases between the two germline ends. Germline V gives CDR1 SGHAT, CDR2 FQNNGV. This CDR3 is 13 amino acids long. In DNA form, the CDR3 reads TGTGCCAGCAGCTTATTCAACACAGATACGCAGTATTTT. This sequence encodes CASSLFNTDTQYF.

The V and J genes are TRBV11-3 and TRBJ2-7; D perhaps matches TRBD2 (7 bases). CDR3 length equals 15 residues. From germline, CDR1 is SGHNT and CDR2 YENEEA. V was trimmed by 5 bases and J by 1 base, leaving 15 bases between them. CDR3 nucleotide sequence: TGTGCCAGCAGCCGCGGGGGCGCAGGATCCTACGAGCAGTACTTC. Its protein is CASSRGGAGSYEQYF. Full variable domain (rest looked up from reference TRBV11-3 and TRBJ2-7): EAGVVQSPRYKIIEKKQPVAFWCNPISGHNTLYWYLQNLGQGPELLIRYENEEAVDDSQLPKDRFSAERLKGVDSTLKIQPAELGDSAVYLCASSRGGAGSYEQYFGPGTRLTVT.

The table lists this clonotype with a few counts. CDR3 residues: CASSQDDSSYEQYF. CDR3 in DNA: TGCGCCAGCAGCCAAGATGACAGCTCCTACGAGCAGTACTTC. The genes are TRBV4-3 and TRBJ2-7; perhaps TRBD1 as D (5 bases). CDR3 length equals 14 residues. Germline CDR1 LGHNA, CDR2 YSLEER. Trimming took 0 bases from V and 0 from J, leaving 6 bases between them.

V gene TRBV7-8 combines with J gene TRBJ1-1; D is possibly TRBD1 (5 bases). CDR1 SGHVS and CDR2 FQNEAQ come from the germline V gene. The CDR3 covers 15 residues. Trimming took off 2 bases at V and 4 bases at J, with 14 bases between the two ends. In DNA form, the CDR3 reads TGTGCCAGCAGCTTATCCCGGGGGAGCGCCACTGAAGCTTTCTTT. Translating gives CASSLSRGSATEAFF.

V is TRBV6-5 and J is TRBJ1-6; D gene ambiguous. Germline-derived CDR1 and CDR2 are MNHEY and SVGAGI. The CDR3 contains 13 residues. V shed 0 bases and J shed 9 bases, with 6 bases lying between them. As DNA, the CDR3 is TGTGCCAGCAGTTACTCGATGGTTTCACCCCTCCACTTT. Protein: CASSYSMVSPLHF.

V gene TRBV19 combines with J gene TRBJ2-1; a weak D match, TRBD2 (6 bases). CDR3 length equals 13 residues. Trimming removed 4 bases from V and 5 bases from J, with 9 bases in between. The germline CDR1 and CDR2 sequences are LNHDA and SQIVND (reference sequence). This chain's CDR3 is CASSTGGDNEQFF. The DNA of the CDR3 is TGTGCCAGTAGTACCGGGGGTGACAATGAGCAGTTCTTC.

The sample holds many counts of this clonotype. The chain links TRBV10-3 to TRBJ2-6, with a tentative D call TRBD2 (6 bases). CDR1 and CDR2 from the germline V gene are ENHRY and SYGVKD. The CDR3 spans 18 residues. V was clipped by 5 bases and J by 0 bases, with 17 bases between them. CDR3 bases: TGTGCCATCAGTAGTTTGGGGACTGATGCCTCTGGGGCCAACGTCCTGACTTTC. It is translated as CAISSLGTDASGANVLTF.

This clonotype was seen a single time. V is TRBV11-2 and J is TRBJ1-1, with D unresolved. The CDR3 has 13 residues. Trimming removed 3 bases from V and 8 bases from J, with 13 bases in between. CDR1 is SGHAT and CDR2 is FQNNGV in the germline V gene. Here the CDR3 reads CASSFSTRAEAFF. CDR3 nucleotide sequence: TGTGCCAGCAGCTTTTCGACTCGGGCCGAAGCTTTCTTT.

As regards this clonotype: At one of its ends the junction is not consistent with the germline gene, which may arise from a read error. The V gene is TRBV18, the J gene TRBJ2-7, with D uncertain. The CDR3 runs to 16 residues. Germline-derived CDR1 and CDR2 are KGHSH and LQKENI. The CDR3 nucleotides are TGTACCAGCTCACCACCGGACCCTCCGGGCTCCTACGAGCAGTACTTC. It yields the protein CTSSPPDPPGSYEQYF.

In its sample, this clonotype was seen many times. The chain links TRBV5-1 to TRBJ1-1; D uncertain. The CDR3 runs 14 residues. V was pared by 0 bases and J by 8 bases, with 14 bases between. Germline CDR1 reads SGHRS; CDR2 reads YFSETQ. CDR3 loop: CASSLEIHAAEAFF. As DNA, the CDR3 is TGCGCCAGCAGCTTGGAAATCCACGCCGCGGAAGCTTTCTTT.